This note documents a single T cell receptor (beta chain) sequence. Ten or more counts support this clonotype. Its antigen is unknown. No base-level quality is on record; no much larger clone is a single base apart. The data originate from a study of identical twins (dated by TCRdb to about 2016). General notes on the study: TCR alpha and beta repertoires from monozygotic twins, unrelated adults of various ages and cord blood were deep-sequenced to test whether fetal clonotypes persist. To rule out contamination, the twin experiments were replicated at different times with different library preparation protocols. General study outcomes and caveats: A weaker excess of twin sharing was found in beta out-of-frame sequences because the signal-to-noise ratio was lowered by fewer shared sequences. In monozygotic twins, recombination models systematically underestimated out-of-frame TCR alpha sharing, but the models matched the sharing seen between unrelated individuals. Invariant T cells such as MAIT and iNKT could partly confound zero-insertion analyses, although diverse VJ usage argued against such confounding for most clonotypes. Fewer insertions were carried by abundant cord blood beta clonotypes; a weaker similar trend was observed in young adult naive repertoires, while no such trend was observed in memory repertoires. Conclusions relied on cross-sectional statistical analysis, since the same donors could not be followed over many years. Out-of-frame TCR alpha sequences shared between twins showed an excess of low generation-probability sequences compared with coincidental sharing between unrelated individuals.

The library was generated by 5' RACE. The instrument given in TCRdb is Illumina HiSeq 2000. Template switching introduced a universal primer binding site; the final cDNA contained a unique molecular identifier, enabling accurate counting of TCR cDNA molecules. Specific primers in the conserved constant-segment region were used to synthesize first-strand cDNA for the TCR alpha and beta chains. To control for contamination, every cDNA library carried two barcodes: a SMART-Mk sample barcode plus Illumina barcodes. Two successive PCR steps introduced TruSeq adapter sequences along with Illumina sample barcodes. The TCR alpha and beta cDNA libraries were sequenced on the Illumina HiSeq platform using custom primers. The study's processing was this. Unique molecular identifiers were extracted from raw reads with MiGEC, and CDR3 positions were determined with MiXCR. Recombination models were inferred per individual with the repgenHMM and IGoR tools using an EM algorithm. The tcR package in R was used for shared clonotype analysis, with sharing normalized by the product of cloneset sizes. To study raw recombination free of thymic and clonal selection effects, out-of-frame nonproductive sequences were analyzed. The public reads were reanalyzed by TCRdb: fastp trimming at Q25, MiXCR alignment, in-frame beta chains only. Rows are unified per CDR3 protein, each entry keeping the most common DNA and genes. The V and J calls, along with clone size, are taken from TCRdb and not from the paper's own processing. The sample table records approximately 670,000 distinct CDR3 sequences; around 6% of these occur just once. Approximately 1.6% of the sample lies in the top ten.

Only healthy Caucasian donors were included. The researchers also sequenced three unrelated adults who were not twins: a male aged 18 to 29, a male aged 50 to 60, and a female aged 50 to 60. Miltenyi CD45RO+ enrichment and human naive T-cell isolation kits were used to isolate memory (CD45RO+) and naive T cells from PBMC. The CDR3, cysteine through phenylalanine, is 14 amino acids long. Just the 42-base CDR3 DNA is kept, in frame starting at base 1. Based on the germline V gene, the CDR1 and CDR2 sequences are SGHTA and FQGTGA. V lost 6 bases and J lost 3 bases, and the count of bases not matched to a germline gene is 4.

The chain is assembled from TRBV7-3 and TRBJ1-5, and TRBD1 aligns with 8 junction nucleotides. The sequence derives from a man in his late teens or twenties in good health. The material sequenced was naive T cells sorted from blood. What the cell subset or site label conveys for this sample: cells isolated with a human naive T-cell isolation kit. DNA sequence: TGTGCCAGCAGGGGACAGGCAGACAATCAGCCCCAGCATTTT. Translation gives CASRGQADNQPQHF.